This TCR beta chain was identified during a study of shared clonotypes between healthy human individuals. The data were produced by immunoSEQ multiplex PCR, yet TCRdb's version contains in-frame clones alone and is incomplete. The top ten clones hold about 0.067% of a sample with 500,000 or so clones, approximately 95% of them seen once. The CDR3 covers 13 residues. Germline values: CDR1 MDHEN, CDR2 SYDVKM. The chain has TRBV28 and TRBJ2-5, with 8 bases lining up with TRBD1. The J call may not be correct, given that the DNA end is closer to TRBJ2-7. Sequenced material: naive CD4+ T cells sorted from blood. Regarding subset: CD45RA+ positively selected. This clonotype was sampled from a woman aged 25 to 39 in good health. The CDR3: CASSPDRAHEQYF. DNA for the CDR3: TGTGCCAGCAGTCCGGACAGGGCGCACGAGCAGTACTTC.